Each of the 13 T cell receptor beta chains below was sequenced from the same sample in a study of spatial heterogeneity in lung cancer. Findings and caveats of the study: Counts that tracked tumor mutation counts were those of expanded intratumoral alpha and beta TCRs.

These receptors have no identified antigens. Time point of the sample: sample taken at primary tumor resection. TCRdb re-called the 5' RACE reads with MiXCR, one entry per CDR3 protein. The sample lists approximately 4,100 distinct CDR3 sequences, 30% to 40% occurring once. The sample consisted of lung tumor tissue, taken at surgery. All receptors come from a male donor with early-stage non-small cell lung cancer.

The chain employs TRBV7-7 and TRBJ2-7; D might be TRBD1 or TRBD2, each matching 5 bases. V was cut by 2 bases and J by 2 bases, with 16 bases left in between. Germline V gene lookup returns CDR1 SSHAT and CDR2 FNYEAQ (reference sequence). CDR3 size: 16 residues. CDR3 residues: CASSLKPGTPTYEQYF. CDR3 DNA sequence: TGTGCCAGCAGCTTAAAGCCCGGGACCCCGACCTACGAGCAGTACTTC.

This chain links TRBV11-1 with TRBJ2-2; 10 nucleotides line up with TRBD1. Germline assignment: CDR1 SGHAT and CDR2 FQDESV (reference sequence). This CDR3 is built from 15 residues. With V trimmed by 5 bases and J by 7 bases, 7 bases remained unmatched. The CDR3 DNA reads TGTGCCAGCAGCCTAACGGGACAGGGGAGCGGGGAGCTGTTTTTT. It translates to CASSLTGQGSGELFF.

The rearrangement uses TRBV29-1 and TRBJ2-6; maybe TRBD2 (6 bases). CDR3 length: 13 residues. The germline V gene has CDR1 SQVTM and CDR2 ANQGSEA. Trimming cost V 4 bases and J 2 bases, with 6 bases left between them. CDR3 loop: CSVGGAGANVLTF. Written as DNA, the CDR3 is TGCAGCGTTGGGGGGGCTGGGGCCAACGTCCTGACTTTC.

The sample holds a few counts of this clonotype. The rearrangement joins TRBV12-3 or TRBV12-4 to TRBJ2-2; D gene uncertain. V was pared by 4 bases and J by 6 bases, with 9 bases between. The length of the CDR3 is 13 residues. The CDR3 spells CASSSRSAGELFF. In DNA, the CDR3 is TGTGCCAGCAGTTCCCGCTCGGCCGGGGAGCTGTTTTTT.

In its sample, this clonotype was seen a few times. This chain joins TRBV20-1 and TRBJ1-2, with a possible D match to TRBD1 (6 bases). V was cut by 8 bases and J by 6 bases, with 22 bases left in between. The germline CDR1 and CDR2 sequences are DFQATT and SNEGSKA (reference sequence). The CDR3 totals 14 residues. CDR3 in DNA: TGCAGTTCAAAGCCCGGGGGGCGATTTCATGGCTACACCTTC. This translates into CSSKPGGRFHGYTF.

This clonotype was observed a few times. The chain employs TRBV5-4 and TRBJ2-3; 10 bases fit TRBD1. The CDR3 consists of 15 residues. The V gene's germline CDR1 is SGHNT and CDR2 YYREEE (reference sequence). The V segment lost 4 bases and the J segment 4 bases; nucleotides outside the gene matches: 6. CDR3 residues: CASSLRQGAADTQYF. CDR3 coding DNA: TGTGCCAGCAGCCTAAGACAGGGGGCGGCAGATACGCAGTATTTT.

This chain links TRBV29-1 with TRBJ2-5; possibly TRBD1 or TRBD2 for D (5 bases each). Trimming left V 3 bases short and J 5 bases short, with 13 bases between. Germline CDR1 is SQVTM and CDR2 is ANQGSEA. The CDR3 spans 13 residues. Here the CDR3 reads CSVDRDDGETQYF. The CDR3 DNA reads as TGCAGCGTTGACCGGGACGATGGGGAGACCCAGTACTTC.

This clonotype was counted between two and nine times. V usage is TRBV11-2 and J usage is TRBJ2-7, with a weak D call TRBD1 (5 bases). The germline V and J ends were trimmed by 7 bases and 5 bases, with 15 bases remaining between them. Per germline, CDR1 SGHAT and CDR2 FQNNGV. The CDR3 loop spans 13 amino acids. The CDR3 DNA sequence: TGTGCCAGCAAAGGGTTTGGGGCCAACGAGCAGTACTTC. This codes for CASKGFGANEQYF.

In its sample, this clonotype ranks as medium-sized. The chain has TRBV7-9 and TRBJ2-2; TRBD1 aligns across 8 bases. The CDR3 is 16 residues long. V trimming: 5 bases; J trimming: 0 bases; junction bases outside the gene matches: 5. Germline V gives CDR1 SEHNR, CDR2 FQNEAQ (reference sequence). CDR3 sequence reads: CASSHRQGSNTGELFF. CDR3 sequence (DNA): TGTGCCAGCAGCCACCGACAGGGGTCGAACACCGGGGAGCTGTTTTTT.

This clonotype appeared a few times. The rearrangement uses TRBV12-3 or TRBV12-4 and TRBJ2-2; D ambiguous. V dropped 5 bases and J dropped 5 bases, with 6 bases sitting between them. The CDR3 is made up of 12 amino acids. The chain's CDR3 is CASSTSTGELFF. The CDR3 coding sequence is TGTGCCAGCAGTACATCAACCGGGGAGCTGTTTTTT.

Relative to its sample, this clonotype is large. The CDR3 spells CASSLAFMGTGNTGELFF. The CDR3 DNA sequence: TGTGCCAGCAGCTTGGCCTTCATGGGGACTGGAAACACCGGGGAGCTGTTTTTT. The V call is TRBV5-4, the J call TRBJ2-2, with D possibly TRBD2 on 6 matching bases. Germline loops: CDR1 SGHNT, CDR2 YYREEE (reference sequence). V was pared by 0 bases and J by 2 bases, with 17 bases between. The CDR3 totals 18 residues.

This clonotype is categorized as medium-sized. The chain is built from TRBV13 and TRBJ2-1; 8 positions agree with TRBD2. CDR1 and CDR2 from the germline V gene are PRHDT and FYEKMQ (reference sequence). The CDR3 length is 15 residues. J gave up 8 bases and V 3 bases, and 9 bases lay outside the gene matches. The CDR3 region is CASSFTGGAGDEQFF. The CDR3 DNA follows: TGTGCCAGCAGCTTCACCGGGGGGGCCGGGGATGAGCAGTTCTTC.

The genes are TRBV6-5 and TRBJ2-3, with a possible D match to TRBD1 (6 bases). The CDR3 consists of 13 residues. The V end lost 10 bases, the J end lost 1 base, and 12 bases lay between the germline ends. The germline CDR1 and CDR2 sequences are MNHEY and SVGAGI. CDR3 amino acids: CATNRDRTDTQYF. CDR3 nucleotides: TGTGCCACCAACAGGGATCGCACAGATACGCAGTATTTT.